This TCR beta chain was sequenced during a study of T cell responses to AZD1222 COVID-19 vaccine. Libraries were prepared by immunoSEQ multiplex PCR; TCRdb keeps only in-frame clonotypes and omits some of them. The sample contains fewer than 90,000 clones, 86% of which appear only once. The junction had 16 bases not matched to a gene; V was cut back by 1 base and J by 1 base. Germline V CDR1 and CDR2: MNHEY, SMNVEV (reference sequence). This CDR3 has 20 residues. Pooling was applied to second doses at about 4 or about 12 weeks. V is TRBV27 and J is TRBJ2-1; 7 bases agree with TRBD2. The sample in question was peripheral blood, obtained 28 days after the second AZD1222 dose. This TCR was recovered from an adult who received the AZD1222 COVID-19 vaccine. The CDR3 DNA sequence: TGTGCCAGCAGTTTATTAGGGCTTGGGGGGAGGGTGAGGTCCTACAATGAGCAGTTCTTC. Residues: CASSLLGLGGRVRSYNEQFF.